This T cell receptor beta chain originates from a study of T cell responses to AZD1222 COVID-19 vaccine. The data were produced by immunoSEQ multiplex PCR, yet TCRdb's version contains in-frame clones alone and is incomplete. The sample has under 140,000 clones, roughly 89% seen once. V was shortened by 3 bases and J by 7 bases, with 9 bases between the two germline ends. This CDR3 has 13 residues. This clone was detected only once. The sequence came from an adult who received the AZD1222 COVID-19 vaccine. This specimen was peripheral blood, taken 28 days after the second AZD1222 dose. The chain is built from TRBV12-3 or TRBV12-4 and TRBJ1-4; a possible D gene is TRBD1 (5 bases). CDR3 sequence (DNA): TGTGCCAGCAGTTTCGGCGGGACTGAAAAACTGTTTTTT. This codes for CASSFGGTEKLFF.